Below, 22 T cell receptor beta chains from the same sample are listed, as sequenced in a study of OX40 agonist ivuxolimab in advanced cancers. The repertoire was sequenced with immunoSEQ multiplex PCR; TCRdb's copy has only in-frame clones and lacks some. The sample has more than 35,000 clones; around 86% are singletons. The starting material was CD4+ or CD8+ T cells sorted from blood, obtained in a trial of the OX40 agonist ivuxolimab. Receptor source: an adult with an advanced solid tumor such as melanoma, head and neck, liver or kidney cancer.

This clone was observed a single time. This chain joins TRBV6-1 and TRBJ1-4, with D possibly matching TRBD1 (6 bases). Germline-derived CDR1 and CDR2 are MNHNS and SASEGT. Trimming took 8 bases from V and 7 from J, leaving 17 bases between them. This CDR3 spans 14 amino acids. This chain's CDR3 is CASVPNRVGEKLFF. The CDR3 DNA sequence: TGTGCCAGCGTCCCCAACAGGGTGGGTGAAAAACTGTTTTTT.

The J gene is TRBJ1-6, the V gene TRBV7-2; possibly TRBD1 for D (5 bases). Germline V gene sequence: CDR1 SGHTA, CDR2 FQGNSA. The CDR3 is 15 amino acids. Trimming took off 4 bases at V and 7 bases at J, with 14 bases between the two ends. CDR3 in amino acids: CASSSYRPENSPLHF. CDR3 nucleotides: TGTGCCAGCAGCTCCTACAGGCCCGAGAATTCACCCCTCCACTTT. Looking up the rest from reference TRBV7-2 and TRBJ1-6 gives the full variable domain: GAGVSQSPSNKVTEKGKDVELRCDPISGHTALYWYRQSLGQGLEFLIYFQGNSAPDKSGLPSDRFSAERTGGSVSTLTIQRTQQEDSAVYLCASSSYRPENSPLHFGNGTRLTVT.

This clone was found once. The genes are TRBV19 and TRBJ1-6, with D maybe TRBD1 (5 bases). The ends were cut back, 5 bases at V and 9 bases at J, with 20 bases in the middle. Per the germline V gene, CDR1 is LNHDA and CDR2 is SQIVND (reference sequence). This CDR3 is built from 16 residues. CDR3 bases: TGTGCCAGTAGTCTGACCCTCCGGGGCCCGGGTTCACCCCTCCACTTT. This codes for CASSLTLRGPGSPLHF.

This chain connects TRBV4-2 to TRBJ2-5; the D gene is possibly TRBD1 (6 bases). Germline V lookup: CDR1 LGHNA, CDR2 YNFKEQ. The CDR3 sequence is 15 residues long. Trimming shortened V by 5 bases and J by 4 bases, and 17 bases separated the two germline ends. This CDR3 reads CASSSDQGWGETQYF. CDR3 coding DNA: TGTGCCAGCAGCTCCGACCAGGGGTGGGGAGAGACCCAGTACTTC.

The CDR3 here is CSISDGVSNQPQHF. The DNA for the CDR3 is TGCAGCATTTCGGACGGAGTTAGCAATCAGCCCCAGCATTTT. The chain joins TRBV29-1 to TRBJ1-5, with D unclear. The V end was cut by 8 bases, the J end by 0 bases, with 14 bases between. Germline V CDR1 and CDR2: SQVTM, ANQGSEA. The CDR3 totals 14 residues.

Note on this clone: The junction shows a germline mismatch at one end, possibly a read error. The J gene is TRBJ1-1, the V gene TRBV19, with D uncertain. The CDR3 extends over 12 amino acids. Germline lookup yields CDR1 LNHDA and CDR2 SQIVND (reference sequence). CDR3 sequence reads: CASSIVGREEVF. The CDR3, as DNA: TGTGCCAGTAGTATTGTAGGGAGGGAAGAAGTCTTT.

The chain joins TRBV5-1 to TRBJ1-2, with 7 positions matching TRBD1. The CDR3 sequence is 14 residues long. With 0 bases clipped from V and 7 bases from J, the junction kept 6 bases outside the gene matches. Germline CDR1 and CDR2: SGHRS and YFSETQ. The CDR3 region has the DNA TGCGCCAGCAGCTTGGCGACAGGGTCTCGTGGCTACACCTTC. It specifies CASSLATGSRGYTF.

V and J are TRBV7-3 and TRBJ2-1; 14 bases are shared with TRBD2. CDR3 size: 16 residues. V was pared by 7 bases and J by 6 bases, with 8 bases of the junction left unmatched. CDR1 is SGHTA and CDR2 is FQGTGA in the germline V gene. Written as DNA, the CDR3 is TGTGCCAGCATGCCGACTAGCGGGGGGGCCCGCAATGAGCAGTTCTTC. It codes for CASMPTSGGARNEQFF.

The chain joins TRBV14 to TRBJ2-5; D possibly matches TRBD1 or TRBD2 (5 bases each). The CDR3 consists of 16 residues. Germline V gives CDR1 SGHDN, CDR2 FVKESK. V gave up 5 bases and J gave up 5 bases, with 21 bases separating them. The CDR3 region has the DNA TGTGCCAGCAGCGAACCCGGACTGGGGGTCGGGGAGACCCAGTACTTC. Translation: CASSEPGLGVGETQYF.

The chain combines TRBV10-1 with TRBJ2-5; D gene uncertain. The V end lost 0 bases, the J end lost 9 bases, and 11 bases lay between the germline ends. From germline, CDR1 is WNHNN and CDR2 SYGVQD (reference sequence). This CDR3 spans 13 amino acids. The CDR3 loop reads CASSESPGRPQYF. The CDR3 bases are TGCGCCAGCAGTGAGTCGCCGGGTAGGCCCCAGTACTTC.

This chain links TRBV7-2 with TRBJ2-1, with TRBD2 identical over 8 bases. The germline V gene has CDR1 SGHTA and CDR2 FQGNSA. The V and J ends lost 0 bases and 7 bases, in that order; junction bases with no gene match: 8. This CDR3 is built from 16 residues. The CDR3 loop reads CASSLAGAGVGNEQFF. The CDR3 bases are TGTGCCAGCAGCTTAGCTGGAGCGGGGGTGGGTAATGAGCAGTTCTTC.

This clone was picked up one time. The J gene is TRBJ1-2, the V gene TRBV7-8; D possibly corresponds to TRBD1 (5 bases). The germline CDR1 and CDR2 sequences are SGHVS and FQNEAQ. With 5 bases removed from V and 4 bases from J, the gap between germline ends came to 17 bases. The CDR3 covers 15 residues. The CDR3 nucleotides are TGTGCCAGCAGCCCTACTCCCAGGGAGAGCTATGGCTACACCTTC. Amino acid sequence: CASSPTPRESYGYTF.

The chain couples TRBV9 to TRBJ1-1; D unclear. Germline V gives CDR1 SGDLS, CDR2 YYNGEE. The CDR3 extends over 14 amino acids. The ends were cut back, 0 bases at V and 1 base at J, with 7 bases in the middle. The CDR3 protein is CASSVATANTEAFF. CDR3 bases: TGTGCCAGCAGCGTAGCAACAGCGAACACTGAAGCTTTCTTT. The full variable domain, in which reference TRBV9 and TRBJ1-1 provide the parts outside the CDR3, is DSGVTQTPKHLITATGQRVTLRCSPRSGDLSVYWYQQSLDQGLQFLIQYYNGEERAKGNILERFSAQQFPDLHSELNLSSLELGDSALYFCASSVATANTEAFFGQGTRLTVV.

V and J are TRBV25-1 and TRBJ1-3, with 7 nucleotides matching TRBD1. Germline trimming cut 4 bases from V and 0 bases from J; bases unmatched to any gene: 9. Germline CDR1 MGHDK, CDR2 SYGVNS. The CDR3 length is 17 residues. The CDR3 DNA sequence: TGTGCCAGCAGTGGGCGGGACAGTCTCTTCTCTGGAAACACCATATATTTT. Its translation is CASSGRDSLFSGNTIYF.

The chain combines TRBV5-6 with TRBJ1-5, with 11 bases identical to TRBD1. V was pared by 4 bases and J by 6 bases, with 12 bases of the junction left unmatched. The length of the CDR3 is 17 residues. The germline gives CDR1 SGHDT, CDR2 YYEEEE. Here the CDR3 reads CASSRYSGTGGAQPQHF. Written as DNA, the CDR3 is TGTGCCAGCAGCCGATATTCCGGGACAGGGGGAGCTCAGCCCCAGCATTTT.

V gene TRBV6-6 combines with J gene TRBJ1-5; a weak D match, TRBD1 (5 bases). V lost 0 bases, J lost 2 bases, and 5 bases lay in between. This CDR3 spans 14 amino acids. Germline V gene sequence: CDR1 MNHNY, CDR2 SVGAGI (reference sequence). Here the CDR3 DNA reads TGTGCCAGCAGTTACTCGGGGGGCAATCAGCCCCAGCATTTT. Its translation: CASSYSGGNQPQHF.

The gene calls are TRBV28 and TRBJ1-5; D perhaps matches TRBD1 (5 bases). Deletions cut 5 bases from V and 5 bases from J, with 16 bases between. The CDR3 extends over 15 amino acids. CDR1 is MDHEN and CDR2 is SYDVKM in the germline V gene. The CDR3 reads CASSRDSGRDQPQHF. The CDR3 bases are TGTGCCAGCAGTCGGGACTCAGGGAGGGATCAGCCCCAGCATTTT. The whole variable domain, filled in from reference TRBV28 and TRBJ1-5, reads DVKVTQSSRYLVKRTGEKVFLECVQDMDHENMFWYRQDPGLGLRLIYFSYDVKMKEKGDIPEGYSVSREKKERFSLILESASTNQTSMYLCASSRDSGRDQPQHFGDGTRLSIL.

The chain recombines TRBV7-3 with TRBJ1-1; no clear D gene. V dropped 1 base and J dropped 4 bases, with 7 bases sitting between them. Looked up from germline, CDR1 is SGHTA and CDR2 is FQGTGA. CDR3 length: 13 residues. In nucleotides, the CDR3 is TGTGCCAGCAGCTTAATGAGGACCACTGAAGCTTTCTTT. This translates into CASSLMRTTEAFF.

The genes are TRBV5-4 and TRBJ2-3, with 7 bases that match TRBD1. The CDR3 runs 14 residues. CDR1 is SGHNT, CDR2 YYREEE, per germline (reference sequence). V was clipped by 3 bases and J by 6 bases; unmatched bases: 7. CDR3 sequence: CASSSDRATDTQYF. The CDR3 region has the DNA TGTGCCAGCAGCTCCGACAGGGCGACGGATACGCAGTATTTT.

The CDR3 sequence: CASSFGGGWNTEAFF. CDR3 bases: TGTGCCAGCAGCTTCGGCGGGGGTTGGAACACTGAAGCTTTCTTT. The chain carries TRBV7-2 and TRBJ1-1; D possibly corresponds to TRBD1 (5 bases). With 3 bases removed from V and 1 base from J, the gap between germline ends came to 12 bases. This CDR3 comprises 15 residues. Germline CDR1 and CDR2: SGHTA and FQGNSA.

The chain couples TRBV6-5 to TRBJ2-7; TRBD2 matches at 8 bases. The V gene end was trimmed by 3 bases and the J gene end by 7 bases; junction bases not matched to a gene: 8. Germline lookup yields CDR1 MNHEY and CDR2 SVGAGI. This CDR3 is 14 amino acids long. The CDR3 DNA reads TGTGCCAGCAGTTATCGGGGGGGCGCGGAGGAGCAGTACTTC. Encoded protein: CASSYRGGAEEQYF.

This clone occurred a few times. The CDR3, as DNA: TGTGCCAGCAGTCCAGGTGGGGGGAGTGAAGCTTTCTTT. It is translated as CASSPGGGSEAFF. This sequence joins TRBV6-4 and TRBJ1-1; maybe TRBD1 (5 bases). The ends were cut back, 5 bases at V and 7 bases at J, with 14 bases in the middle. Per germline, CDR1 MRHNA and CDR2 SNTAGT. CDR3 size: 13 residues.